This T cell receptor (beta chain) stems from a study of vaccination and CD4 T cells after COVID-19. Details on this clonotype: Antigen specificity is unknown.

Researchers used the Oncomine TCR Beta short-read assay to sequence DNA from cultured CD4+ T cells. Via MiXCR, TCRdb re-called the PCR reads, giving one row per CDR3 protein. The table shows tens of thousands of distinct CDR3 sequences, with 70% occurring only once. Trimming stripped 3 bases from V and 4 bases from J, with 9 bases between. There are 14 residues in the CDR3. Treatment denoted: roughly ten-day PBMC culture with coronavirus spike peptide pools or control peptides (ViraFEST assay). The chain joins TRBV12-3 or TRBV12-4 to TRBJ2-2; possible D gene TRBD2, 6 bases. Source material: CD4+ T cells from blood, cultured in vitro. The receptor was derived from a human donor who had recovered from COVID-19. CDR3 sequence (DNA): TGTGCCAGCAGTTTTATGGGGGGCACCGGGGAGCTGTTTTTT. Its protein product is CASSFMGGTGELFF.